These 13 T cell receptor beta chains originate from one sample sequenced in a study of cytomegalovirus exposure and HLA in healthy donors (dated 2017 in TCRdb). Libraries were built with the immunoSEQ multiplex PCR assay. For the multiplex PCR, a mixture combining 60 forward primers for TCR Vbeta segments and 13 reverse primers for TCR Jbeta segments was used. The source is immuneACCESS, and TCRdb retained only in-frame sequences with V and J called. Part of the clones is not carried over; for the studies checked, unresolved V genes explain less than half of this, and the remainder is unexplained. This sample's listing comprises 200,000 to 250,000 clones. The ten largest clones take up roughly 0.98% of the sample. Sequencing used PBMCs. All receptors derive from a woman in her twenties or thirties in good health and CMV-seropositive.

J is TRBJ1-6 and V is TRBV19, with 9 nucleotides matching TRBD1. Germline CDR1 LNHDA, CDR2 SQIVND (reference sequence). V lost 11 bases to trimming and J lost 7 bases; unmatched junction nucleotides: 12. The length of the CDR3 is 15 residues. CDR3 region: CAVRRGTGLNSPLHF. The CDR3, as DNA: TGTGCCGTAAGAAGGGGGACAGGGTTGAATTCACCCCTCCACTTT.

The chain joins TRBV6-5 to TRBJ1-2, with 10 bases aligning to TRBD1. The V and J ends lost 2 bases and 8 bases, in that order; junction bases with no gene match: 5. The CDR3 is made up of 14 amino acids. Germline values: CDR1 MNHEY, CDR2 SVGAGI. The CDR3 DNA reads as TGTGCCAGCAGTTACCCGGGGACAGGGGAGGGCTACACCTTC. Translated, it gives CASSYPGTGEGYTF.

J is TRBJ1-4 and V is TRBV19; 7 bases agree with TRBD1. The CDR3 loop spans 15 amino acids. The germline gives CDR1 LNHDA, CDR2 SQIVND (reference sequence). The V segment lost 5 bases and the J segment 6 bases; nucleotides outside the gene matches: 9. The CDR3 DNA reads as TGTGCCAGTAGTGGTTTGACAGGGTGGGATGAAAAACTGTTTTTT. Its translation: CASSGLTGWDEKLFF.

The chain links TRBV5-1 to TRBJ2-1; 13 bases fit TRBD2. The CDR3 loop spans 15 amino acids. The V segment lost 4 bases and the J segment 7 bases; nucleotides outside the gene matches: 5. The germline CDR1 and CDR2 sequences are SGHRS and YFSETQ. CDR3 DNA: TGCGCCAGCAGCACCGGACTAGCGGGGGCAAATGAGCAGTTCTTC. Its translation: CASSTGLAGANEQFF.

This rearrangement joins TRBV25-1 to TRBJ2-2; tentatively, D is TRBD1 (6 bases). This CDR3 contains 12 residues. Per the germline V gene, CDR1 is MGHDK and CDR2 is SYGVNS. Trimming shortened V by 8 bases and J by 5 bases, and 9 bases separated the two germline ends. The CDR3 region is CASGRGTGELFF. The CDR3 coding sequence is TGTGCCAGCGGCAGGGGAACCGGGGAGCTGTTTTTT. The full variable domain, rest sourced from reference TRBV25-1 and TRBJ2-2, is EADIYQTPRYLVIGTGKKITLECSQTMGHDKMYWYQQDPGMELHLIHYSYGVNSTEKGDLSSESTVSRIRTEHFPLTLESARPSHTSQYLCASGRGTGELFFGEGSRLTVL.

The chain joins TRBV29-1 to TRBJ2-7, with D perhaps TRBD2 (5 bases). V was cut by 7 bases and J by 4 bases, with 14 bases left in between. The germline gives CDR1 SQVTM, CDR2 ANQGSEA. CDR3 length: 12 residues. CDR3 in DNA: TGCAGCGCACTAGAGGGTACGTACGAGCAGTACTTC. This encodes CSALEGTYEQYF.

This rearrangement joins TRBV9 to TRBJ1-6; TRBD1 aligns across 8 bases. The CDR3 runs 17 residues. J was trimmed by 1 base and V by 0 bases; bases with no gene match: 3. CDR1 is SGDLS, CDR2 YYNGEE, per germline. The DNA for the CDR3 is TGTGCCAGCAGCGTAGAGCAGGGGGCGTCCTATAATTCACCCCTCCACTTT. Its protein is CASSVEQGASYNSPLHF.

The J gene is TRBJ2-7, the V gene TRBV11-2, with D maybe TRBD1 (5 bases). This CDR3 has 13 amino acids. From germline, CDR1 is SGHAT and CDR2 FQNNGV. With 1 base removed from V and 3 bases from J, the gap between germline ends came to 7 bases. The CDR3 region is CASSLGDSYEQYF. CDR3 coding DNA: TGTGCCAGCAGCTTAGGTGACAGCTACGAGCAGTACTTC. Supplemented by reference TRBV11-2 and TRBJ2-7, the full variable domain reads EAGVAQSPRYKIIEKRQSVAFWCNPISGHATLYWYQQILGQGPKLLIQFQNNGVVDDSQLPKDRFSAERLKGVDSTLKIQPAKLEDSAVYLCASSLGDSYEQYFGPGTRLTVT.

The V call is TRBV18, the J call TRBJ2-7, with D hard to call. The CDR3 loop spans 12 amino acids. CDR1 and CDR2 (germline): KGHSH, LQKENI. Deletions cut 0 bases from V and 6 bases from J, with 6 bases between. The CDR3 spells CASSPPGVEQYF. CDR3 DNA: TGTGCCAGCTCACCACCGGGCGTCGAGCAGTACTTC.

The chain is built from TRBV4-1 and TRBJ2-3; TRBD2 aligns across 9 bases. This CDR3 region has 16 residues. V lost 1 base to trimming and J lost 6 bases; unmatched junction nucleotides: 8. Germline V gene sequence: CDR1 MGHRA, CDR2 YSYEKL. The DNA for the CDR3 is TGCGCCAGCAGCCAAGTGTCGGCGGGGGGGCGGGATACGCAGTATTTT. Translation: CASSQVSAGGRDTQYF.

The V call is TRBV10-1, the J call TRBJ2-1, with 10 bases matching TRBD2. The germline CDR1 and CDR2 sequences are WNHNN and SYGVQD (reference sequence). The CDR3 length is 15 residues. J lost 8 bases, V lost 6 bases, and 10 bases had no gene match. The CDR3 nucleotides are TGCGCCAGCAGAGAAACTAGCGGGGTTTTGGATGAGCAGTTCTTC. Amino acids: CASRETSGVLDEQFF.

This chain links TRBV9 with TRBJ1-4; D gene unclear. V was clipped by 0 bases and J by 5 bases, with 5 bases between them. Germline values: CDR1 SGDLS, CDR2 YYNGEE. This CDR3 region has 13 residues. CDR3 sequence: CASSVGQNEKLFF. The DNA for the CDR3 is TGTGCCAGCAGCGTAGGCCAGAATGAAAAACTGTTTTTT.

V usage is TRBV18 and J usage is TRBJ2-4; perhaps TRBD1 as D (6 bases). V lost 0 bases to trimming and J lost 7 bases, with 13 bases between them. The CDR3 runs to 15 residues. Germline V gene sequence: CDR1 KGHSH, CDR2 LQKENI. The CDR3 loop is CASSPPVQGRNIQYF. The CDR3 DNA is TGTGCCAGCTCACCACCGGTACAGGGAAGGAACATTCAGTACTTC.